This TCR beta chain was captured in a study of T cell responses to AZD1222 COVID-19 vaccine. Whole-study findings and limits: Researchers took repertoire samples only after the peak T cell response had come. Following two doses of AZD1222, Spike-specific TCR breadth and depth rose. Clonal diversity was possibly underestimated, and the donors were mostly white British, with more females.

Remarks on this clone: Its antigen is not known.

With 5 bases clipped from V and 0 bases from J, the junction kept 9 bases outside the gene matches. The CDR3 sequence is 16 residues long. The germline V gene encodes CDR1 SGHTA and CDR2 FQGNSA. TCRdb keeps only in-frame clones here, not all; method: immunoSEQ multiplex PCR. The profile shows roughly 120,000 clones, 94% of them singletons. The receptor comes from an adult who received the AZD1222 COVID-19 vaccine. This sample comprised peripheral blood, obtained 28 days after the second AZD1222 dose. The chain joins TRBV7-2 to TRBJ1-2, with TRBD1 identical over 7 bases. The chain's CDR3 is CASSAYRGKSNYGYTF. The CDR3, as DNA: TGTGCCAGCAGCGCTTACAGGGGAAAATCTAACTATGGCTACACCTTC.